What follows is one T cell receptor beta chain and its context. This CDR3 is 14 amino acids long. The V and J ends lost 5 bases and 1 base respectively, with 9 bases between them. The germline V gene has CDR1 KGHSH and CDR2 LQKENI. These data belong to a study of blood T cell repertoires in COVID-19. Background on the study: There were acute and convalescent COVID-19 samples, and they came from the United States, Italy and Spain.

Assay: immunoSEQ multiplex PCR; the TCRdb copy retains only in-frame clones and omits some. The sample lists some 170,000 clones, roughly 82% occurring once. Two negative PCRs, clearance, or symptom resolution had been documented for recovered Cohort 3 donors. This receptor was identified in a man aged 45-60 years who had recovered from COVID-19. Sequencing used PBMCs or T cells enriched from blood (not recorded which). The chain recombines TRBV18 with TRBJ1-3, with D unclear. The CDR3 DNA reads TGTGCCAGCTCAGCAGTCCCTTCTGGAAACACCATATATTTT. This sequence encodes CASSAVPSGNTIYF.